These 20 T cell receptor beta chains share one sample of origin, sequenced in a study of cytomegalovirus exposure and HLA in healthy donors. This PCR relied on a set of 60 Vbeta primers and 13 Jbeta primers. Generated by immunoSEQ multiplex PCR, the TCRdb table keeps only in-frame clones and is missing some. Among 84,000 or so clones listed, under 80% were seen once. Source material: PBMCs. These receptors originate from a human donor in good health.

This chain links TRBV5-1 with TRBJ1-3, with D perhaps TRBD1 (5 bases). With 4 bases removed from V and 0 bases from J, the gap between germline ends came to 11 bases. The CDR3 has 15 residues. Germline V gene sequence: CDR1 SGHRS, CDR2 YFSETQ. CDR3 sequence (DNA): TGCGCCAGCAGCCAGACAGCGGGCTCTGGAAACACCATATATTTT. This encodes CASSQTAGSGNTIYF.

J is TRBJ2-7 and V is TRBV2, with 12 bases identical to TRBD1. Germline V gene lookup returns CDR1 SNHLY and CDR2 FYNNEI. Germline trimming cut 6 bases from V and 4 bases from J; bases unmatched to any gene: 7. This CDR3 has 15 amino acids. CDR3 sequence reads: CASRLGQGALYEQYF. The CDR3 nucleotides read TGTGCCAGCAGATTGGGACAGGGGGCGCTTTACGAGCAGTACTTC. The full variable domain, completed using reference TRBV2 and TRBJ2-7, is EPEVTQTPSHQVTQMGQEVILRCVPISNHLYFYWYRQILGQKVEFLVSFYNNEISEKSEIFDDQFSVERPDGSNFTLKIRSTKLEDSAMYFCASRLGQGALYEQYFGPGTRLTVT.

The rearrangement links TRBV10-2 to TRBJ1-3; D unclear. Trimming cost V 0 bases and J 0 bases, with 6 bases left between them. Looked up from germline, CDR1 is WSHSY and CDR2 is SAAADI. This CDR3 is built from 15 residues. DNA for the CDR3: TGCGCCAGCAGTGAGTCGAACGGCTCTGGAAACACCATATATTTT. It translates to CASSESNGSGNTIYF.

This clone showed up just a few times. V and J are TRBV6-5 and TRBJ2-2; 13 bases are a match to TRBD2. The germline V gene encodes CDR1 MNHEY and CDR2 SVGAGI. CDR3 length: 15 residues. V trimming: 4 bases; J trimming: 6 bases; junction bases outside the gene matches: 2. Written as DNA, the CDR3 is TGTGCCAGCAGTTTGACTAGCGGGGGGCCCGGGGAGCTGTTTTTT. Translating gives CASSLTSGGPGELFF.

The J gene is TRBJ2-3, the V gene TRBV9; possible D gene TRBD2, 7 bases. The CDR3 is 14 residues long. The V gene's germline CDR1 is SGDLS and CDR2 YYNGEE. Trimming removed 7 bases from V and 10 bases from J, with 22 bases in between. CDR3: CASGIGEGVEPQYF. The DNA for the CDR3 is TGTGCCAGCGGGATAGGGGAGGGGGTTGAGCCGCAGTATTTT.

This clone has just a few counts. The chain uses TRBV28 and TRBJ1-1, with 7 bases identical to TRBD1. The CDR3 covers 14 residues. Germline V gene sequence: CDR1 MDHEN, CDR2 SYDVKM. Trimming cost V 5 bases and J 2 bases; bases outside gene matches: 5. This chain's CDR3 is CASSTTGANTEAFF. CDR3 nucleotide sequence: TGTGCCAGCAGTACCACAGGGGCCAACACTGAAGCTTTCTTT.

The V gene is TRBV9, the J gene TRBJ2-2; tentative D call: TRBD2 (5 bases). With 2 bases removed from V and 6 bases from J, the gap between germline ends came to 8 bases. CDR3 length: 13 residues. Germline lookup yields CDR1 SGDLS and CDR2 YYNGEE. As DNA, the CDR3 is TGTGCCAGCAGCGTGAGGGTCTCCGGGGAGCTGTTTTTT. Its translation is CASSVRVSGELFF.

V usage is TRBV6-1 and J usage is TRBJ1-1; D gene ambiguous. The CDR3 has 13 residues. V was cut by 7 bases and J by 0 bases, with 9 bases left in between. Per germline, CDR1 MNHNS and CDR2 SASEGT. The CDR3 spells CASNRQVNTEAFF. The CDR3 DNA is TGTGCCAGCAATCGGCAGGTGAACACTGAAGCTTTCTTT.

This chain links TRBV9 with TRBJ1-2, with a weak D call TRBD1 (6 bases). The CDR3 has 13 amino acids. The V and J ends lost 3 bases and 4 bases respectively, with 10 bases between them. Germline V gene lookup returns CDR1 SGDLS and CDR2 YYNGEE. This chain's CDR3 is CASSEGESYGYTF. CDR3 sequence (DNA): TGTGCCAGCAGCGAGGGGGAGTCCTATGGCTACACCTTC.

The gene calls are TRBV9 and TRBJ1-6, with 7 nucleotides matching TRBD1. Germline CDR1 is SGDLS and CDR2 is YYNGEE. The CDR3 consists of 14 residues. Trimming cost V 4 bases and J 8 bases; bases outside gene matches: 6. CDR3 in DNA: TGTGCCAGCAGCCATGGCCAGGGGGATTCACCCCTCCACTTT. This codes for CASSHGQGDSPLHF. Using reference TRBV9 and TRBJ1-6 for the parts outside the CDR3, the full variable domain is DSGVTQTPKHLITATGQRVTLRCSPRSGDLSVYWYQQSLDQGLQFLIQYYNGEERAKGNILERFSAQQFPDLHSELNLSSLELGDSALYFCASSHGQGDSPLHFGNGTRLTVT.

This sequence joins TRBV4-1 and TRBJ2-3; possible D gene TRBD1, 6 bases. The ends were cut back, 1 base at V and 0 bases at J, with 11 bases in the middle. Germline V CDR1 and CDR2: MGHRA, YSYEKL. The CDR3 sequence is 16 residues long. CDR3 coding DNA: TGCGCCAGCAGCCAAGTGTTGGGGGCTAGCACAGATACGCAGTATTTT. Amino acids: CASSQVLGASTDTQYF.

The chain has TRBV7-9 and TRBJ2-7, with a weak D call TRBD1 (6 bases). Germline lookup yields CDR1 SEHNR and CDR2 FQNEAQ (reference sequence). Trimming removed 7 bases from V and 2 bases from J, with 21 bases in between. The CDR3 runs to 16 residues. CDR3 protein: CASNQNNRDIPYEQYF. CDR3 nucleotide sequence: TGTGCCAGCAACCAAAATAACCGGGACATACCCTACGAGCAGTACTTC.

The chain joins TRBV5-1 to TRBJ2-2, with 9 nucleotides matching TRBD1. Germline V CDR1 and CDR2: SGHRS, YFSETQ. This CDR3 has 16 amino acids. After removal of 4 bases from V and 0 bases from J, the junction contained 4 bases not matched to a gene. CDR3 in amino acids: CASSAWTGANTGELFF. The CDR3 DNA is TGCGCCAGCAGCGCCTGGACAGGGGCGAACACCGGGGAGCTGTTTTTT.

This clone has only a few counts. The chain is built from TRBV19 and TRBJ2-1; perhaps TRBD2 as D (5 bases). The CDR3 sequence is 14 residues long. CDR1 and CDR2 from the germline V gene are LNHDA and SQIVND (reference sequence). V was shortened by 5 bases and J by 4 bases, with 12 bases between the two germline ends. CDR3 residues: CASSSREKYNEQFF. DNA for the CDR3: TGTGCCAGTAGTTCGAGGGAGAAGTACAATGAGCAGTTCTTC.

The V call is TRBV6-5, the J call TRBJ2-7, with 10 nucleotides matching TRBD2. Germline assignment: CDR1 MNHEY and CDR2 SVGAGI. There are 15 residues in the CDR3. V dropped 7 bases and J dropped 4; count of bases not matched to a gene: 10. In DNA, the CDR3 is TGTGCCAGCACCCCAGCGGGGGGGCCAAATTACGAGCAGTACTTC. Its translation: CASTPAGGPNYEQYF.

The gene calls are TRBV16 and TRBJ2-7, with D hard to call. Trimming shortened V by 4 bases and J by 0 bases, and 10 bases separated the two germline ends. The CDR3 is made up of 14 amino acids. Germline CDR1 is KGHSY and CDR2 is FQNENV. CDR3 sequence (DNA): TGTGCCAGCAGCCTCCCCGACATCTCCTACGAGCAGTACTTC. It specifies CASSLPDISYEQYF.

The rearrangement uses TRBV18 and TRBJ1-5, with 7 positions matching TRBD1. Germline loops: CDR1 KGHSH, CDR2 LQKENI. After removal of 5 bases from V and 6 bases from J, the junction contained 7 bases not matched to a gene. This CDR3 has 14 residues. The CDR3 DNA reads TGTGCCAGCTCATACTTAGGGACAGCTCAGCCCCAGCATTTT. It yields the protein CASSYLGTAQPQHF.

This rearrangement joins TRBV5-4 to TRBJ2-1; D perhaps matches TRBD2 (5 bases). CDR3 length equals 13 residues. Trimming took 2 bases from V and 6 from J, leaving 9 bases between them. Germline V gives CDR1 SGHNT, CDR2 YYREEE (reference sequence). CDR3 in DNA: TGTGCCAGCAGCTTAGGGCGGGCCAATGAGCAGTTCTTC. Translation gives CASSLGRANEQFF. Complete variable domain (other parts from reference TRBV5-4 and TRBJ2-1): ETGVTQSPTHLIKTRGQQVTLRCSSQSGHNTVSWYQQALGQGPQFIFQYYREEENGRGNFPPRFSGLQFPNYSSELNVNALELDDSALYLCASSLGRANEQFFGPGTRLTVL.

The chain joins TRBV5-1 to TRBJ2-1; 8 bases line up with TRBD2. The CDR3 runs 16 residues. Germline trimming cut 1 base from V and 8 bases from J; bases unmatched to any gene: 11. Germline V lookup: CDR1 SGHRS, CDR2 YFSETQ. As DNA, the CDR3 is TGCGCCAGCAGCTTGCCAATCGGGGGGGGGTTGGATGAGCAGTTCTTC. Amino acids: CASSLPIGGGLDEQFF.

This chain links TRBV6-5 with TRBJ1-6; perhaps TRBD1 as D (5 bases). Trimming took 2 bases from V and 10 from J, leaving 12 bases between them. This CDR3 is built from 14 residues. CDR1 is MNHEY, CDR2 SVGAGI, per germline. The CDR3 bases are TGTGCCAGCAGTTACGTTCAGGGAGGATCACCCCTCCACTTT. Its translation is CASSYVQGGSPLHF.